The next 7 T cell receptor beta chains were all read from a single sample in a study of blood T cell repertoires in COVID-19. The repertoire was sequenced with immunoSEQ multiplex PCR; TCRdb's copy has only in-frame clones and lacks some. The table records over 250,000 clones, about 90% of them present only once. The sequenced material came from peripheral blood. All receptors derive from a woman in her forties or fifties with COVID-19, enrolled during active disease.

V usage is TRBV27 and J usage is TRBJ2-4; the match to TRBD1 covers 9 bases. J lost 8 bases, V lost 5 bases, and 10 bases had no gene match. This CDR3 region has 15 residues. CDR1 and CDR2 from the germline V gene are MNHEY and SMNVEV (reference sequence). In nucleotides, the CDR3 is TGTGCCAGCAGTCAAGATGGGACAGGGCTAGACATTCAGTACTTC. Encoded protein: CASSQDGTGLDIQYF.

The chain has TRBV29-1 and TRBJ1-1; D gene uncertain. The CDR3 has 11 residues. Germline values: CDR1 SQVTM, CDR2 ANQGSEA. V was shortened by 4 bases and J by 5 bases, with 8 bases between the two germline ends. The CDR3 is CSVGAETEAFF. CDR3 coding DNA: TGCAGCGTTGGTGCGGAGACTGAAGCTTTCTTT.

The chain uses TRBV2 and TRBJ2-5; 9 bases match TRBD1. The germline CDR1 and CDR2 sequences are SNHLY and FYNNEI. Trimming removed 1 base from V and 2 bases from J; junction bases left unmatched: 2. This CDR3 has 15 residues. The CDR3 DNA follows: TGTGCCAGCAGTGAAGACAGGGGGCTTCAAGAGACCCAGTACTTC. As protein: CASSEDRGLQETQYF.

The rearrangement joins TRBV5-5 to TRBJ1-2, with 8 bases that match TRBD1. This CDR3 comprises 14 residues. J was trimmed by 8 bases and V by 4 bases; bases with no gene match: 10. Germline CDR1 reads SGHKS; CDR2 reads YYEKEE (reference sequence). The CDR3 DNA is TGTGCCAGCAGCAAGCCAGGGGGCGGATTCGGCTACACCTTC. Translated, it gives CASSKPGGGFGYTF.

CDR3 residues: CASSPGGSYEQYF. CDR3 DNA sequence: TGTGCCAGCAGCCCGGGGGGCTCCTACGAGCAGTACTTC. The V and J genes are TRBV12-3 or TRBV12-4 and TRBJ2-7, with 7 bases identical to TRBD2. V lost 6 bases, J lost 0 bases, and 2 bases stayed unmatched. This CDR3 comprises 13 residues.

The chain uses TRBV19 and TRBJ1-1, with D maybe TRBD1 (5 bases). Germline CDR1 reads LNHDA; CDR2 reads SQIVND (reference sequence). This CDR3 spans 16 amino acids. Trimming pared 1 base from V and 0 bases from J, leaving 12 bases between. CDR3 residues: CASSIGWTSMNTEAFF. CDR3 nucleotide sequence: TGTGCCAGTAGTATAGGCTGGACAAGCATGAACACTGAAGCTTTCTTT.

This rearrangement joins TRBV3-1 (or the pseudogene TRBV3-2) to TRBJ2-7; a possible D gene is TRBD2 (6 bases). There are 12 residues in the CDR3. Trimming left V 4 bases short and J 5 bases short, with 9 bases between. Germline V gene data show CDR1 as LGHDT and CDR2 as YNNKEL (reference sequence). The CDR3 reads CASSPEGNEQYF. The DNA of the CDR3 is TGTGCCAGCAGCCCGGAGGGCAACGAGCAGTACTTC.